This record looks at one T cell receptor (beta chain) sequence and its context. Its cognate antigen has yet to be identified. No much larger clonotype is one base removed from it; base qualities were not supplied. The data were taken from a study of technical replicates of blood from several donors (dated by TCRdb to the late 2010s). Libraries were made using the immunoSEQ multiplex PCR assay. Here the immuneACCESS table is served through TCRdb, limited to in-frame sequences with V and J called. Missing clones are a known gap in these copies; in checked studies unresolved V genes cover under half, and the rest lacks a known reason. For this sample the table gives tens of thousands of clones, of which 92% were detected only once. In total, the top ten clones hold approximately 0.25% of the sample. V was cut back by 0 bases and J by 1 base, leaving a gap of 12 bases between them. Sequences MRHNA (CDR1) and SNTAGT (CDR2) are obtained from the germline V gene. The CDR3, from cysteine to phenylalanine, totals 16 residues. The CDR3 DNA has 48 bases and is translated from base 1.

Sequencing input: T cells isolated from PBMCs. This TCR came from a human donor in good health. In this chain, TRBV6-4 is recombined with TRBJ1-1; matching of 5 bases hints at TRBD1 as the D gene. The sequenced DNA: TGTGCCAGCAGTGACTCAATTCGGGGGTCGAACACTGAAGCTTTCTTT. It translates to CASSDSIRGSNTEAFF.